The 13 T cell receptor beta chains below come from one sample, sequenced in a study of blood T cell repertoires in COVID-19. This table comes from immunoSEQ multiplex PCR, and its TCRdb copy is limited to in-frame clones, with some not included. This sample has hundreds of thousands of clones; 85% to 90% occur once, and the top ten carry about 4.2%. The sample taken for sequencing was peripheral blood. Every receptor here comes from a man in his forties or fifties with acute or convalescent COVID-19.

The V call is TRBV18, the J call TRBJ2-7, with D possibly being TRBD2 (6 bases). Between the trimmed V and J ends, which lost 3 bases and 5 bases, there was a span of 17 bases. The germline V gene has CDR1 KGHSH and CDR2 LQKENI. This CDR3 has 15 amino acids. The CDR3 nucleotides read TGTGCCAGCTCACCTCGGGACTCCCTGGGCCACGAGCAGTACTTC. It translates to CASSPRDSLGHEQYF.

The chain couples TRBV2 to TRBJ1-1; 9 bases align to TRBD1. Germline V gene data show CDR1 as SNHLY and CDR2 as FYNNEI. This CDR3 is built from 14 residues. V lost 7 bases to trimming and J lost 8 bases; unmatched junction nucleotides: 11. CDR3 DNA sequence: TGTGCCAGCAACGGAGGGACAGGGCTGGGGGAAGCTTTCTTT. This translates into CASNGGTGLGEAFF.

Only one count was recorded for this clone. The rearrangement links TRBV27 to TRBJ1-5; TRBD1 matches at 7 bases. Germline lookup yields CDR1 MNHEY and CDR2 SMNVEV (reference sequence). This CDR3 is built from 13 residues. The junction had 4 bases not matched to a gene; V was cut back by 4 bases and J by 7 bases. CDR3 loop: CASSWGTEQPQHF. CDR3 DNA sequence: TGTGCCAGCAGTTGGGGGACAGAGCAGCCCCAGCATTTT.

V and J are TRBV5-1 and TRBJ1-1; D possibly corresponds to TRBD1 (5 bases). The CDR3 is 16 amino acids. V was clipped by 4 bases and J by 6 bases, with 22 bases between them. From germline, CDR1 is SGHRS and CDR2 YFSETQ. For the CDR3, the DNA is TGCGCCAGCAGCCCGGGAGGTGGGGCAGGTCCGTCTGAAGCTTTCTTT. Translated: CASSPGGGAGPSEAFF.

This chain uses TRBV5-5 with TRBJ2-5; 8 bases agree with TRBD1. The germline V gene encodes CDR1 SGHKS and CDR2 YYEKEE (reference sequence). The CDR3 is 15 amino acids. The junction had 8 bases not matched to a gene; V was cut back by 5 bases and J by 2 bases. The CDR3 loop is CASRTGQGLQETQYF. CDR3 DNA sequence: TGTGCCAGCAGAACCGGACAGGGACTTCAAGAGACCCAGTACTTC.

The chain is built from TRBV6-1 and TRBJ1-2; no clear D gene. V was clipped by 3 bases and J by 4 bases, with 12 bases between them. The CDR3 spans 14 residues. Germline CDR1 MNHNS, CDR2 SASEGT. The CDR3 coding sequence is TGTGCCAGCAGTGACCTTCTCCGGGGCTATGGCTACACCTTC. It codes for CASSDLLRGYGYTF.

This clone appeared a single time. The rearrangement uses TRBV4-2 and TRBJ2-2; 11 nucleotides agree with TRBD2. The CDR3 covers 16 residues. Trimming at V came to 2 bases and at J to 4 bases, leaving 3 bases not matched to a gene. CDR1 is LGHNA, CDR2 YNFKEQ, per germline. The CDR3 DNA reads TGTGCCAGCAGCCAAACTAGCGGGGGCTTCACCGGGGAGCTGTTTTTT. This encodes CASSQTSGGFTGELFF.

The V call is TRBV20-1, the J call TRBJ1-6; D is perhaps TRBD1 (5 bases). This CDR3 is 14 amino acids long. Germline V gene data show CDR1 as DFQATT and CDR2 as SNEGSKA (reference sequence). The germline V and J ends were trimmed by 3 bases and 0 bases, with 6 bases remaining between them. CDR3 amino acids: CSASDSSYNSPLHF. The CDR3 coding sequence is TGCAGTGCTAGTGACAGCTCCTATAATTCACCCCTCCACTTT.

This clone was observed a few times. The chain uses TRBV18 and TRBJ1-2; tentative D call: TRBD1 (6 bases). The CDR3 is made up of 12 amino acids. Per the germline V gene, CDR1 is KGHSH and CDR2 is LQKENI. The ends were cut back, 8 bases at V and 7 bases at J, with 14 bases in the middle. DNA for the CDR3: TGTGCCAGCGGAGCTACAGGGTTTGGCTACACCTTC. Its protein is CASGATGFGYTF. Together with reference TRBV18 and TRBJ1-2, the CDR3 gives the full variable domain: NAGVMQNPRHLVRRRGQEARLRCSPMKGHSHVYWYRQLPEEGLKFMVYLQKENIIDESGMPKERFSAEFPKEGPSILRIQQVVRGDSAAYFCASGATGFGYTFGSGTRLTVV.

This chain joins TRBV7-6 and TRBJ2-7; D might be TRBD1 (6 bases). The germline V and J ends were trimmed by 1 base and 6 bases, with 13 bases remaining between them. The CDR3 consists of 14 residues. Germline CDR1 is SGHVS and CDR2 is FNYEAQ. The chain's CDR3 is CASSLGGTPSEQYF. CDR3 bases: TGTGCCAGCAGCTTAGGAGGGACACCTTCCGAGCAGTACTTC.

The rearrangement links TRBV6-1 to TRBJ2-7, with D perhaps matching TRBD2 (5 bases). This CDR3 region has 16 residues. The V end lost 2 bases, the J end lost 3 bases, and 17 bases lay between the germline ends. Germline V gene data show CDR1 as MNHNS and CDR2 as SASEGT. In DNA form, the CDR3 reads TGTGCCAGCAGTGAAAGATCGGGATCTCTGCTCTACGAGCAGTACTTC. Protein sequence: CASSERSGSLLYEQYF.

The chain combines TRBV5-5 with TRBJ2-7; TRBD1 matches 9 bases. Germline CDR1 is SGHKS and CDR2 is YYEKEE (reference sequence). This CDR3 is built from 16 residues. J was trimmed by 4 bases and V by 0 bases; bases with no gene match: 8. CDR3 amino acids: CASSLVWDREGYEQYF. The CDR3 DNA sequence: TGTGCCAGCAGCTTGGTCTGGGACAGGGAAGGGTACGAGCAGTACTTC.

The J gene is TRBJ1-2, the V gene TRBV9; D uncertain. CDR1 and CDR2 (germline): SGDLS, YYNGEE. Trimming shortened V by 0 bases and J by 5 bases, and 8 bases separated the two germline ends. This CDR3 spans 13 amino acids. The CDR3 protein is CASSVASSYGYTF. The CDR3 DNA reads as TGTGCCAGCAGCGTAGCTTCGAGTTATGGCTACACCTTC.